This T cell receptor (beta chain) was identified in a study of CD8+CD57+ T cells in acquired aplastic anemia. Profiling of TCR beta VDJ combinations and CDR3 sequences used genomic DNA as template. TCRdb re-called the reads with MiXCR, one entry per CDR3 protein. Here the sample spans under 200,000 distinct CDR3 sequences, roughly 48% being singletons. This clonotype was observed a few times. Those patients picked for sequencing had displayed CD8+CD57+ cell expansion on flow cytometry. V shed 2 bases and J 5 bases; nucleotides not matched to a gene: 9. The length of the CDR3 is 16 residues. CDR1 is MNHNS and CDR2 is SASEGT in the germline V gene.

Sample: sorted CD4+, CD8+, or CD8+CD57+ T cells (not recorded which) from PBMCs. This TCR was recovered from a human donor with aplastic anemia. The chain employs TRBV6-1 and TRBJ2-1, with TRBD2 matching over 7 bases. For the CDR3, the DNA is TGTGCCAGCAGTGAATCAGTCCGGGAGGCCGACAATGAGCAGTTCTTC. Amino acid sequence: CASSESVREADNEQFF.